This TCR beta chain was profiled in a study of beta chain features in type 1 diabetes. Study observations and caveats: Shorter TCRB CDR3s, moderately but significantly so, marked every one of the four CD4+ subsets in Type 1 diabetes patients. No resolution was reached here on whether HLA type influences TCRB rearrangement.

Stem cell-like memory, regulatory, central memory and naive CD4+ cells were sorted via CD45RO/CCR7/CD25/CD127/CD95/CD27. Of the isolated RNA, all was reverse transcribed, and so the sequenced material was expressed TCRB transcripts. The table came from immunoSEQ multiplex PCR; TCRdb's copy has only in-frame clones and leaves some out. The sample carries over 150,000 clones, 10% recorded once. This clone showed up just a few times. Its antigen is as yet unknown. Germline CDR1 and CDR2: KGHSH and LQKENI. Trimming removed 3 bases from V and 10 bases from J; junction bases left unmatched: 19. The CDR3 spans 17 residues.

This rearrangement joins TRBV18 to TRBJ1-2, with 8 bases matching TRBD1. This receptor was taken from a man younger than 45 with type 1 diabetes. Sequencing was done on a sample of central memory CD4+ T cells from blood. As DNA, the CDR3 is TGTGCCAGCTCACCCACGGGGACAGGCGTAGGGAGTGTTGACTACACCTTC. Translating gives CASSPTGTGVGSVDYTF.